Listed below are T cell receptor beta chains from one sample, sequenced in a study of T cells in Graves' hyperthyroidism and ophthalmopathy. TCRdb re-analysed the multiplex PCR reads in MiXCR, keeping a single row per CDR3 protein. The profile shows about 350,000 distinct CDR3 sequences, over 15% of them singletons. The sequencing sample was made of blood. The receptors here all came from a woman aged 40 to 50 with Graves' ophthalmopathy. Each CDR3 is given with its conserved first and last residue. A D gene is named only where the DNA matches it firmly. Clone sizes are given selectively: once, few, many, or a class where the clone is expanded.

TRBJ2-7	TRBV28	TRBD2	.	CASSSLAAYEQYF	TGTGCCAGCAGTTCGCTAGCGGCCTACGAGCAGTACTTC
TRBJ2-4	TRBV30	.	few	CAWSVGLAKNIQYF	TGTGCCTGGAGTGTAGGCCTAGCCAAAAACATTCAGTACTTC
TRBJ2-7	TRBV19	.	many	CASSEGGAEQYF	TGTGCCAGTAGTGAAGGGGGAGCCGAGCAGTACTTC
TRBJ2-7	TRBV7-2	.	many	CASSLAVATTYEQYF	TGTGCCAGCAGCTTAGCGGTAGCAACCACCTACGAGCAGTACTTC
TRBJ2-5	TRBV14	TRBD2	many	CASSQLSGIGGTQYF	TGTGCCAGCAGCCAACTCAGCGGGATCGGGGGGACCCAGTACTTC
TRBJ2-7	TRBV28	.	many	CASSLSAFAGSNEQYF	TGTGCCAGCAGTTTATCGGCTTTTGCGGGAAGCAACGAGCAGTACTTC
TRBJ2-7	TRBV20-1	.	once	CSARDPIAYEQSF	TGCAGTGCTAGGGACCCGATAGCCTACGAGCAGTCCTTC
TRBJ2-7	TRBV4-1	.	many	CASSQLPMAINSYEQYF	TGCGCCAGCAGCCAACTCCCTATGGCAATCAACTCCTACGAGCAGTACTTC
TRBJ2-5	TRBV12-3/TRBV12-4	TRBD2	many	CASSLMASGRSRETQYF	TGTGCCAGCAGTTTAATGGCTAGCGGGAGGTCGAGGGAGACCCAGTACTTC
TRBJ2-7	TRBV5-1	.	many	CASSGGTAYTYEQYF	TGCGCCAGCAGCGGAGGGACCGCGTATACCTACGAGCAGTACTTC
TRBJ2-2	TRBV11-2	.	many	CASSLDRAFF	TGTGCCAGCAGCTTAGACCGGGCCTTTTTT
TRBJ1-2	TRBV19	TRBD1	many	CASSIRQGKSNGYTF	TGTGCCAGTAGTATCCGACAGGGCAAGTCGAATGGCTACACCTTC
TRBJ2-2	TRBV9	.	.	CATSTIGVTGELCF	TGTGCCACTTCGACTATCGGAGTCACCGGGGAGCTGTGTTTT
TRBJ2-7	TRBV12-3/TRBV12-4	.	few	CASSPQGEGTSEQYF	TGTGCCAGCAGTCCCCAGGGGGAGGGTACGTCCGAGCAGTACTTC
TRBJ2-5	TRBV12-5	.	many	CASGLGGQETQYF	TGTGCTAGTGGCCTCGGGGGCCAAGAGACCCAGTACTTC
TRBJ2-5	TRBV3-1	.	few	CASSQGPGEETQYF	TGTGCCAGCAGCCAAGGGCCGGGTGAAGAGACCCAGTACTTC
TRBJ2-2	TRBV27	.	.	CASSLTDTGELSF	TGTGCCAGCAGTTTAACGGACACCGGGGAGCTATCTTTT
TRBJ2-7	TRBV4-3	TRBD1	few	CASSQDQGAVYEQYF	TGCGCCAGCAGCCAAGATCAGGGGGCAGTTTACGAGCAGTACTTC
TRBJ2-3	TRBV3-1	.	.	CASSQEDALRTDTQYF	TGTGCCAGCAGCCAAGAGGACGCGCTACGCACAGATACGCAGTATTTT
TRBJ2-7	TRBV20-1	TRBD2	many	CSAREAQRGPYEQYF	TGCAGTGCTAGAGAGGCGCAGCGGGGACCCTACGAGCAGTACTTC
TRBJ1-2	TRBV18	.	.	CASSPRTFDGYTF	TGTGCCAGCTCACCCCGGACATTCGATGGCTACACCTTC
TRBJ1-5	TRBV7-9	.	many	CASSSDSSNQPQHF	TGTGCCAGCAGCTCTGACAGTAGCAATCAGCCCCAGCATTTT
TRBJ1-2	TRBV7-3	.	.	CASSPTSGNNYGYTF	TGTGCCAGCAGCCCTACCTCAGGGAATAACTATGGCTACACCTTC
TRBJ2-7	TRBV29-1	.	many	CSVESMDEQYF	TGCAGCGTTGAGTCCATGGACGAGCAGTACTTC